Given below is one T cell receptor beta chain in context. Profiled with immunoSEQ multiplex PCR; TCRdb holds only in-frame clones, not every one. The data show approximately 110,000 clones, around 85% seen once. The record originates from a study of blood T cell repertoires in COVID-19. In the study overall: COVID-19 samples from acute and convalescent phases originated in the United States, Italy and Spain. T cells, B-cell-depleted T cells, or PBMCs provided the cDNA or gDNA that served as material.

The Seattle patients joined while their infection was active and were tracked longitudinally afterward. Germline CDR1 is MDHEN and CDR2 is SYDVKM. V was pared by 2 bases and J by 1 base, with 9 bases between. The CDR3 has 15 amino acids. This clonotype was sampled from a woman aged 60 to 75 with COVID-19, enrolled during active disease. V gene TRBV28 combines with J gene TRBJ1-5, with D possibly TRBD1 on 5 matching bases. Sequencing was carried out using peripheral blood. CDR3 sequence: CASSLPPGSNQPQHF. CDR3 bases: TGTGCCAGCAGTTTACCCCCAGGGAGCAATCAGCCCCAGCATTTT.